These T cell receptor beta chains were read from a single sample in a study of blood T cell repertoires in COVID-19. The repertoire was sequenced with immunoSEQ multiplex PCR; TCRdb's copy has only in-frame clones and lacks some. This sample carries some 530,000 clones, roughly 85% of them seen once, and the ten largest clones take roughly 3.1%. Sample: peripheral blood. All receptors come from a human donor in a cohort sampled during active COVID-19. The CDR3 runs from the conserved cysteine through the conserved F or W. D genes are given only for firm matches. Not all rows give a size; the values are once, few, many and, for expanded clones, a class.

- | 19 | - | TRBJ2-5 | TRBV21-1 | TGTGCCAGCAGCAAAGCGCGGACTAGCGGGAGGGCCTTCGGGGAGACCCAGTACTTC | CASSKARTSGRAFGETQYF
- | 14 | - | TRBJ2-1 | TRBV7-6 | TGTGCCAGCAGCTTTTCGGGGGTATACAATGAGCAGTTCTTC | CASSFSGVYNEQFF
- | 15 | - | TRBJ1-1 | TRBV7-2 | TGTGCCAGCAGCTTATTCAGGGCCCCCGACACTGAAGCTTTCTTT | CASSLFRAPDTEAFF
- | 16 | TRBD2 | TRBJ2-5 | TRBV19 | TGTGCCAGTAGTATCCGGCTAGCGGGAGTTCAAGAGACCCAGTACTTC | CASSIRLAGVQETQYF
- | 14 | TRBD1 | TRBJ1-1 | TRBV18 | TGTGCCAGCTCACAGGACAGGGCGAACACTGAAGCTTTCTTT | CASSQDRANTEAFF
- | 15 | - | TRBJ1-2 | TRBV5-6 | TGTGCCAGCAGCTTGGGTGGGGGGAGCCTCTATGGCTACACCTTC | CASSLGGGSLYGYTF
- | 16 | TRBD2 | TRBJ2-2 | TRBV2 | TGTGCCAGCAGCGACGGACTAGCGGGGAACACCGGGGAGCTGTTTTTT | CASSDGLAGNTGELFF
- | 14 | - | TRBJ2-5 | TRBV6-5 | TGTGCCAGCAGTTACGTCGGAGAACCCGAGACCCAGTACTTC | CASSYVGEPETQYF
- | 13 | - | TRBJ1-5 | TRBV6-5 | TGTGCCAGCAGTTACGAGGTGGGTCAGCCCCAGCATTTT | CASSYEVGQPQHF
- | 13 | - | TRBJ1-2 | TRBV7-3 | TGTGCCAGCAGCCAAGACATTCAGTCGGCCTACACCTTC | CASSQDIQSAYTF
many | 14 | - | TRBJ2-2 | TRBV11-3 | TGTGCCAGCAGCTTATGGCCTAACACCGGGGAGCTGTTTTTT | CASSLWPNTGELFF
- | 12 | - | TRBJ2-2 | TRBV5-8 | TGTGCCAGCAGCCCTTACACCGGGGAGCTGTTTTTT | CASSPYTGELFF
- | 15 | TRBD1 | TRBJ2-2 | TRBV6-5 | TGTGCCATTCCCGGGACAGTCGATGGGGATCGGGAGCTGTTTTTT | CAIPGTVDGDRELFF
- | 15 | TRBD1 | TRBJ1-1 | TRBV2 | TGTGCCAGCAGTCCTCGGACAGGGGGCGCGACTGAAGCTTTCTTT | CASSPRTGGATEAFF
- | 14 | TRBD1 | TRBJ1-1 | TRBV30 | TGTGCCTGGGCCTCCGGGACAGCGAACACTGAAGCTTTCTTT | CAWASGTANTEAFF